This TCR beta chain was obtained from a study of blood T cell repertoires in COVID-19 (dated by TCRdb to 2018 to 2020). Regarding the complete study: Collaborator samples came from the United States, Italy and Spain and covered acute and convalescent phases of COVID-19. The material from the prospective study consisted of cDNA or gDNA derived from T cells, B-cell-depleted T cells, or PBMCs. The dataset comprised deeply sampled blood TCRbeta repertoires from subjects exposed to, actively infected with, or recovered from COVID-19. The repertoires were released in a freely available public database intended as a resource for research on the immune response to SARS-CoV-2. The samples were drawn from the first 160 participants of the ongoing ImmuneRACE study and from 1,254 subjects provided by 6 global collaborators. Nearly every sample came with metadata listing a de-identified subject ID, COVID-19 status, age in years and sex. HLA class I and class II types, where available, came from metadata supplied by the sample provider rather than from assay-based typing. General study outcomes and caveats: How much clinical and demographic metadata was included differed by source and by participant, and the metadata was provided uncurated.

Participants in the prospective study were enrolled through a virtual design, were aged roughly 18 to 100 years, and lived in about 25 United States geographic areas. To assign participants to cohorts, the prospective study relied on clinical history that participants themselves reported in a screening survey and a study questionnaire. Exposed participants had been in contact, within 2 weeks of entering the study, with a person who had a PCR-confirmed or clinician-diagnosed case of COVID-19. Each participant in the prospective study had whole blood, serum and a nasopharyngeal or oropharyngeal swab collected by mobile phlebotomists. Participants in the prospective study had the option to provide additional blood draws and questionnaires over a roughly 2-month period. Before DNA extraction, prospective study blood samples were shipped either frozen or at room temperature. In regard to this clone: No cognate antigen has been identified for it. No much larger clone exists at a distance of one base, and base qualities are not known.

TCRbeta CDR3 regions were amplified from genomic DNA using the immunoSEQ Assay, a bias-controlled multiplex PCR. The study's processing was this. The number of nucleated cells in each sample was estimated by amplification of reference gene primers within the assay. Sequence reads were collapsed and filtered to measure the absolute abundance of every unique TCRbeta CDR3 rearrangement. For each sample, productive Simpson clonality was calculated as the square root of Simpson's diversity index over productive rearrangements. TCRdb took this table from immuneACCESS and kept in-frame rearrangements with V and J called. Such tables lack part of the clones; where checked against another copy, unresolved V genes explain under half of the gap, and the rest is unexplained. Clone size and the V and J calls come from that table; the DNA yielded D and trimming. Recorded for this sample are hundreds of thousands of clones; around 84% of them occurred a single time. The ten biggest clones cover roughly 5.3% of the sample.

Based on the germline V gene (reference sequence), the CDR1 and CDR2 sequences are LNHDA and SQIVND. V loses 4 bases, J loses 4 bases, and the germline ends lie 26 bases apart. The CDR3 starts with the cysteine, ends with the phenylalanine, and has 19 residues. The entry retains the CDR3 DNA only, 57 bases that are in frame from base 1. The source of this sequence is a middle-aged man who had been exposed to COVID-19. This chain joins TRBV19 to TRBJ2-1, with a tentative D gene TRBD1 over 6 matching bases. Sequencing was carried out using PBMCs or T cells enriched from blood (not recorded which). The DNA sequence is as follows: TGTGCCAGTAGTAGGGGGCGGAGTACAATGAGCACTCCTTACAATGAGCAGTTCTTC. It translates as CASSRGRSTMSTPYNEQFF.